What follows describes a single T cell receptor (beta chain). The antigen this receptor binds is unknown. No much larger clone exists at a distance of one base, and base qualities are not known. This sample is part of a study of beta chain features in type 1 diabetes (dated by TCRdb to 2017 to 2018). Context from the whole study: No differences in mean age, gender distribution, total cell number or subset yield were found between patients and healthy donors. A total of roughly 98,000,000 sorted cells were examined across all samples, and a strong correlation was observed between cell number per subset and RNA yield. In the study, recently diagnosed type 1 diabetes patients and matched healthy donors were compared on the TCRB repertoires of their sorted circulating CD4+ T cell subsets. Naive and central memory subsets were obtained from all 28 donors, but regulatory and stem cell-like memory subsets were isolated from only 8 patients and about eight healthy donors. What the work shows at the level of the full study, not this receptor alone: Because cDNA was sequenced instead of genomic DNA, activated cells with high expression could be over-represented, although the groups did not differ in activation or CD3 levels. The naive, central memory and regulatory TCRB repertoires appeared to resemble one another more closely among patients than among healthy donors. In all four CD4+ subsets, TCRB CDR3 length was moderately but significantly shorter in type 1 diabetes patients. Only small numbers of individuals were included in the HLA sub-analyses, which left unresolved whether HLA type had any influence on TCRB rearrangement. PCR might favor shorter templates, but patient and control samples were amplified and corrected together, so any skew would affect both groups equally. Patients with type 1 diabetes made fewer insertions and deleted more nucleotides at VDJ recombination sites, implying thymic rearrangement abnormalities.

The entire amount of isolated RNA was reverse transcribed using the High Capacity cDNA Reverse Transcription Kit, so the sequenced TCRB transcripts were expressed ones. Deep immunoSEQ sequencing was performed on naive, central memory and regulatory T cell samples, with an average of roughly 3.6 million total reads per sample. Sorted cells were lysed in RLT buffer, and RNA was extracted using DNase-treated RNeasy Micro or Mini kits according to cell number. Each cell subset was processed on its own to prevent cross-contamination, while patient and healthy donor samples were processed together. TCRB sequences were amplified from cDNA with the immunoSEQ multiplex PCR, producing 87-bp fragments spanning the CDR3 region. The amplicons were sequenced using the Illumina HiSeq platform. From the authors' description of their analysis: PCR bias was corrected computationally using synthetic template baselines, and reads within Hamming distance 2 were collapsed, with unmergeable singletons discarded. Reads were aligned against IMGT to assign V, D and J genes, CDR3 length and insertions or deletions at six rearrangement sites. Within each subset, clonotype counts were normalized to sorted cell number, and only after that were true diversity and Gini coefficients computed with the tcR R package. The overlap coefficient, calculated on TCRB nucleotide sequences, was used to measure repertoire sharing. Out-of-frame TCRB sequences from naive cells were analyzed as a proxy for the pre-selection repertoire. This is the immuneACCESS table as TCRdb keeps it, with only in-frame sequences that have V and J called. A part of the clones is gone; compared with another copy, unresolved V genes explain less than half, and the rest is unexplained. The V and J calls and clone size were taken over from that table, and D and trimming were inferred from the DNA. This sample comprises a few hundred thousand clones, around 16% of them detected only once. The ten top clones hold approximately 0.02% of the sample.

A single peripheral blood draw of around 0.11 L on average was collected from each donor into heparinised tubes. A BD FACSAria II and a panel including CD45RO, CCR7, CD25, CD127, CD95 and CD27 were used to sort naive, central memory, regulatory and stem cell-like memory CD4+ T cells. Purity was above 98% for every sorted population. PBMCs were isolated immediately by Lymphoprep density gradient centrifugation and stained directly without culture. So that batch effects would be minimized, each experiment stained and sorted samples in pairs, pairing one healthy donor with one patient. Trimming removed 1 base from V and 2 bases from J; the gene matches leave 6 bases unexplained. Spanning cysteine to phenylalanine, the CDR3 consists of 16 amino acids. CDR3 DNA only is kept here, 48 bases in frame from base 1. The germline V gene (reference sequence) yields LNHNV for CDR1 and YYDKDF for CDR2.

Sequenced sample: naive CD4+ T cells from blood. The cell subset or site label on this specimen signifies: true naive CD4+ T cells. This receptor was taken from a woman aged 18-30 years in good health. Recombination linked TRBV15 to TRBJ2-5; 8 nucleotides in the junction match TRBD1. The DNA sequence reads TGTGCCACCAGCAGAGGGGGACGGACAGGGCAAGAGACCCAGTACTTC. Its translation reads: CATSRGGRTGQETQYF.